These T cell receptor beta chains were read from a single sample in a study of vaccination and CD4 T cells after COVID-19. These receptors lack a known antigen. A single record per CDR3 protein comes from TCRdb applying MiXCR to the PCR reads. This sample has some 8,400 distinct CDR3 sequences, with under 35% found just once. The specimen was cultured CD4+ T cells from blood. All receptors come from a human donor with COVID-19. The CDR3 runs from the conserved cysteine through the conserved F or W. Fields, in order: D gene, J gene, clone size, V gene, CDR3 DNA, CDR3 protein. A D gene is named only where the DNA matches it firmly. Clone size is shown for a subset of rows, as once, few, many or a class of expanded clone.

D: TRBD1; J: TRBJ2-1; size: -; V: TRBV24-1; DNA: TGTGCCACCAGTCCGACAGGGTTTTACAATGAGCAGTTCTTC; CDR3: CATSPTGFYNEQFF
D: -; J: TRBJ1-4; size: few; V: TRBV7-8; DNA: TGTGCCAGCAGCTTTACAGCAGGGGTGGGGGAAAAACTGTTTTTT; CDR3: CASSFTAGVGEKLFF
D: TRBD1; J: TRBJ2-1; size: few; V: TRBV11-3; DNA: TGTGCCAGCAGCTTGACAGGGAATATCGGCGATGAGCAGTTCTTC; CDR3: CASSLTGNIGDEQFF
D: -; J: TRBJ1-5; size: -; V: TRBV12-1; DNA: TGTGCCAGCAGCACGCCGGGGGATCAGCCCCAGCATTTT; CDR3: CASSTPGDQPQHF
D: -; J: TRBJ1-6; size: -; V: TRBV21-1; DNA: TGTGCCAGCAGCAAACGGGCAGGCGAAGCAAATTCACCCCTCCACTTT; CDR3: CASSKRAGEANSPLHF
D: -; J: TRBJ1-5; size: few; V: TRBV10-3; DNA: TGTGCCATCAGTGCCGACAGAGGCAATCAGCCCCAGCATTTT; CDR3: CAISADRGNQPQHF
D: TRBD1; J: TRBJ2-5; size: few; V: TRBV20-1; DNA: TGCAGTGCTCTAGCCCCAAGGACAGGAATGCAAGAGACCCAGTACTTC; CDR3: CSALAPRTGMQETQYF
D: -; J: TRBJ1-1; size: few; V: TRBV7-9; DNA: TGTGCCAGCAGCTTGCCCCAGGGGAGCACTGAAGCTTTCTTT; CDR3: CASSLPQGSTEAFF
D: -; J: TRBJ2-3; size: few; V: TRBV19; DNA: TGTGCCAGTAGTATAGACCTAATTAGCACAGATACGCAGTATTTT; CDR3: CASSIDLISTDTQYF
D: -; J: TRBJ1-5; size: -; V: TRBV5-6; DNA: TGTGCCAGCAGCCAAGGAGGGGACCTGGGGAATCAGCCCCAGCATTTT; CDR3: CASSQGGDLGNQPQHF
D: -; J: TRBJ1-5; size: medium-sized; V: TRBV15; DNA: TGTGCCACCAGCAGCGGGACACCCGGGGGATATAGCAATCAGCCCCAGCATTTT; CDR3: CATSSGTPGGYSNQPQHF
D: -; J: TRBJ1-4; size: few; V: TRBV6-5; DNA: TGTGCCAGCAGTTTAGTGACAGCGTCGAGGAGCGAAAAACTGTTTTTT; CDR3: CASSLVTASRSEKLFF
D: TRBD1; J: TRBJ1-5; size: -; V: TRBV30; DNA: TGTGCCTGGGGGGGACAGAGCAATCAGCCCCAGCATTTT; CDR3: CAWGGQSNQPQHF
D: -; J: TRBJ2-3; size: -; V: TRBV27; DNA: TGTGCCAGCAGTTTAAAGGGTCTCACAGATACGCAGTATTTT; CDR3: CASSLKGLTDTQYF
D: -; J: TRBJ2-5; size: -; V: TRBV5-3; DNA: TGTGCCAGCAGCTCGGGACTGCTACAAGAGACCCAGTACTTC; CDR3: CASSSGLLQETQYF
D: TRBD1; J: TRBJ2-7; size: -; V: TRBV7-7; DNA: TGTGCTAGCAGCTTAGGCCGGGACAGCACGTACGAGCAGTACTTC; CDR3: CASSLGRDSTYEQYF
D: -; J: TRBJ1-6; size: -; V: TRBV30; DNA: TGTGCCTGGAGGCCCGGACTCCATAATTCACCCCTCCACTTT; CDR3: CAWRPGLHNSPLHF
D: TRBD2; J: TRBJ2-3; size: medium-sized; V: TRBV7-9; DNA: TGTGCCAGCAGCTTAGTCGAGGCTAGCGGCGCCACAGATACGCAGTATTTT; CDR3: CASSLVEASGATDTQYF
D: -; J: TRBJ1-6; size: few; V: TRBV19; DNA: TGTGCCAGTAGTAGTGGACAGAATAATTCACCCCTCCACTTT; CDR3: CASSSGQNNSPLHF
D: TRBD2; J: TRBJ2-5; size: -; V: TRBV7-2; DNA: TGTGCCAGCAGCTTAGCGCGGGGAGTAGCGGGGGGGTCCCAAGAGACCCAGTACTTC; CDR3: CASSLARGVAGGSQETQYF
D: -; J: TRBJ1-2; size: few; V: TRBV7-2; DNA: TGTGCCAGCAGCTCCTGGAGGCCCTTTTTTACCTTC; CDR3: CASSSWRPFFTF
D: -; J: TRBJ2-7; size: -; V: TRBV6-1; DNA: TGTGCCAGCAGTCGACAGAGCCTCTCCTACGAGCAGTACTTC; CDR3: CASSRQSLSYEQYF